The present T cell receptor (beta chain) was sequenced within a study of T cell responses to AZD1222 COVID-19 vaccine. Points on this clone: No antigen is known for it.

Findings of the study overall: Spike-wide vaccine-associated CD4 TCRs dominated at 160-218 and 743-854. None of the repertoires were sampled until the peak T cell response had passed. The reported proportion of spike-specific TCRs targeting unmutated variant regions was nearly half.

TCRdb's copy holds only in-frame clones and misses some; the assay was immunoSEQ multiplex PCR. The sample yields about 130,000 clones, around 90% seen once. The V end lost 2 bases, the J end lost 10 bases, and 15 bases lay between the germline ends. CDR3 length equals 14 residues. Germline values: CDR1 MNHEY, CDR2 SVGAGI. The clonotype originates from an adult in good health. This specimen was peripheral blood, taken on day 0 of AZD1222 vaccination. The genes are TRBV6-5 and TRBJ2-1; D possibly corresponds to TRBD2 (5 bases). Written as DNA, the CDR3 is TGTGCCAGCAGTTACAGCGGACCGGAAACAGAGCAGTTCTTC. Translated, it gives CASSYSGPETEQFF.